The 24 T cell receptor beta chains presented below share a single source sample, sequenced in a study of CD8 T cells in Susac syndrome. RNA in amounts of about 0.45 to 1 ug was reverse transcribed with random hexamers. TCRdb independently ran MiXCR on the immunoSEQ multiplex PCR reads; one entry per CDR3 protein. The data contain 180,000 or so distinct CDR3 sequences, about 95% of them seen just once; the ten biggest clones take up approximately 0.1%. The sample comprised CD4+ T cells from PBMCs. These receptors all come from a human donor in good health.

This clonotype was picked up a small number of times. CDR3 nucleotides: TGTGCCAGCAGCCCCGGGCGGACGTACAATGAGCAGTTCTTC. Translating gives CASSPGRTYNEQFF. The chain recombines TRBV3-1 with TRBJ2-1; D not certain. The CDR3 is 14 amino acids. Germline loops: CDR1 LGHDT, CDR2 YNNKEL (reference sequence). Trimming took 4 bases from V and 4 from J, leaving 11 bases between them.

Here the CDR3 DNA reads TGTGCCTGGAGTGTATCCCCCTACAATCAGCCCCAGCATTTT. Translating gives CAWSVSPYNQPQHF. The chain combines TRBV30 with TRBJ1-5; D is ambiguous. The germline V gene encodes CDR1 GTSNPN and CDR2 SVGIG (reference sequence). The CDR3 totals 14 residues. Trimming removed 0 bases from V and 3 bases from J, with 9 bases in between.

The rearrangement uses TRBV3-1 and TRBJ2-7, with TRBD2 matching 12 bases. The V gene's germline CDR1 is LGHDT and CDR2 YNNKEL (reference sequence). This CDR3 comprises 18 residues. Trimming took 4 bases from V and 5 from J; bases not matched to a gene: 15. The CDR3 DNA sequence: TGTGCCAGCAGCCCTACAGGGGATCTAGCGGGAGGGCCAAACGAGCAGTACTTC. This translates into CASSPTGDLAGGPNEQYF.

J is TRBJ1-5 and V is TRBV24-1; TRBD1 aligns across 9 bases. The junction had 10 bases not matched to a gene; V was cut back by 4 bases and J by 7 bases. There are 16 residues in the CDR3. CDR1 KGHDR and CDR2 SFDVKD come from the germline V gene. The CDR3 region has the DNA TGTGCCACCAGTGAAACGGTGACAGGGGGTGAACAGCCCCAGCATTTT. It codes for CATSETVTGGEQPQHF.

The chain employs TRBV11-2 and TRBJ1-2; 7 bases map to TRBD1. V trimming: 0 bases; J trimming: 7 bases; junction bases outside the gene matches: 8. Germline V gene lookup returns CDR1 SGHAT and CDR2 FQNNGV. This CDR3 is 15 amino acids long. The CDR3 DNA sequence: TGTGCCAGCAGCTTAGATCCCGCCAGGGGGATTGGCTACACCTTC. Translating gives CASSLDPARGIGYTF.

V gene TRBV30 combines with J gene TRBJ2-1, with a weak D call TRBD1 (6 bases). The CDR3 has 14 residues. Germline values: CDR1 GTSNPN, CDR2 SVGIG (reference sequence). The V end was cut by 0 bases, the J end by 7 bases, with 13 bases between. DNA for the CDR3: TGTGCCTGGAGTGTACCGAGGACAGATAATGAGCAGTTCTTC. Its protein is CAWSVPRTDNEQFF.

The chain carries TRBV20-1 and TRBJ1-1; D remains ambiguous. The CDR3 is 12 amino acids. Germline V CDR1 and CDR2: DFQATT, SNEGSKA (reference sequence). Trimming removed 2 bases at V and 6 bases at J, with 10 bases between. The CDR3 bases are TGCAGTGCTAGATCCCGGACGGCTGAAGCTTTCTTT. The encoded protein is CSARSRTAEAFF.

J is TRBJ2-7 and V is TRBV7-2; no definite D call. From germline, CDR1 is SGHTA and CDR2 FQGNSA. CDR3 size: 14 residues. The germline V and J ends were trimmed by 2 bases and 6 bases, with 14 bases remaining between them. CDR3 nucleotide sequence: TGTGCCAGCAGCTTAACCCGCAGCACCGTCGAGCAGTACTTC. Protein product: CASSLTRSTVEQYF.

This rearrangement joins TRBV29-1 to TRBJ2-7; TRBD1 is a possible D gene (5 bases). The CDR3 contains 11 residues. The V end lost 5 bases, the J end lost 5 bases, and 10 bases lay between the germline ends. Germline CDR1 SQVTM, CDR2 ANQGSEA. The DNA of the CDR3 is TGCAGCGTTTGCAGGGAAAACGAGCAGTACTTC. Translated: CSVCRENEQYF.

The rearrangement joins TRBV7-9 to TRBJ2-3, with 8 bases aligning to TRBD1. V lost 4 bases to trimming and J lost 5 bases; unmatched junction nucleotides: 5. Germline assignment: CDR1 SEHNR and CDR2 FQNEAQ (reference sequence). This CDR3 has 14 residues. CDR3 coding DNA: TGTGCCAGCAGCTGGACAGGGCAAAGAGATACGCAGTATTTT. Its translation: CASSWTGQRDTQYF.

The rearrangement uses TRBV30 and TRBJ2-5, with D unresolved. The V end was cut by 3 bases, the J end by 5 bases, with 16 bases between. The CDR3 loop spans 14 amino acids. Germline V gives CDR1 GTSNPN, CDR2 SVGIG (reference sequence). The CDR3 is CAWRIGYQAETQYF. The CDR3 nucleotides are TGTGCCTGGAGGATCGGGTACCAAGCTGAGACCCAGTACTTC.

This clonotype was observed once. This rearrangement joins TRBV3-1 to TRBJ2-3, with unresolved D. With 5 bases removed from V and 2 bases from J, the gap between germline ends came to 5 bases. CDR1 LGHDT and CDR2 YNNKEL come from the germline V gene (reference sequence). The CDR3 is made up of 12 amino acids. In DNA form, the CDR3 reads TGTGCCAGCAGCTTTACCACAGATACGCAGTATTTT. Amino acid sequence: CASSFTTDTQYF.

The J gene is TRBJ1-5, the V gene TRBV3-1; D ambiguous. V gave up 3 bases and J gave up 0 bases, with 6 bases separating them. CDR3 size: 14 residues. Per germline, CDR1 LGHDT and CDR2 YNNKEL (reference sequence). The CDR3 DNA follows: TGTGCCAGCAGCCAGGGGAATAGCAATCAGCCCCAGCATTTT. Translated, it gives CASSQGNSNQPQHF. Full variable domain (missing parts from reference TRBV3-1 and TRBJ1-5): DTAVSQTPKYLVTQMGNDKSIKCEQNLGHDTMYWYKQDSKKFLKIMFSYNNKELIINETVPNRFSPKSPDKAHLNLHINSLELGDSAVYFCASSQGNSNQPQHFGDGTRLSIL.

The rearrangement joins TRBV25-1 to TRBJ1-1; no clear D gene. CDR3 length: 12 amino acids. V gave up 7 bases and J gave up 1 base, with 7 bases separating them. The V gene's germline CDR1 is MGHDK and CDR2 SYGVNS. The DNA of the CDR3 is TGTGCCAGCACAGACCGGAACACTGAAGCTTTCTTT. It specifies CASTDRNTEAFF.

DNA of the CDR3: TGCAGCGTTACAGCATTCGCCTCCTCCTACGAGCAGTACTTC. It translates to CSVTAFASSYEQYF. V and J are TRBV29-1 and TRBJ2-7; D unresolved. Germline assignment: CDR1 SQVTM and CDR2 ANQGSEA. V dropped 5 bases and J dropped 0 bases, with 14 bases sitting between them. The CDR3 totals 14 residues.

V usage is TRBV15 and J usage is TRBJ2-5; D gene ambiguous. V gave up 5 bases and J gave up 2 bases, with 6 bases separating them. Germline assignment: CDR1 LNHNV and CDR2 YYDKDF (reference sequence). The CDR3 has 12 residues. The CDR3 sequence: CATSELQETQYF. The DNA for the CDR3 is TGTGCCACCAGCGAACTGCAAGAGACCCAGTACTTC.

This chain joins TRBV7-9 and TRBJ1-1; no firm D call. The CDR3 contains 16 residues. From germline, CDR1 is SEHNR and CDR2 FQNEAQ (reference sequence). Trimming took off 5 bases at V and 4 bases at J, with 20 bases between the two ends. In DNA form, the CDR3 reads TGTGCCAGCAGCCACCAGCCTACTCCCGGAGGCACTGAAGCTTTCTTT. Protein product: CASSHQPTPGGTEAFF.

The chain is built from TRBV27 and TRBJ2-7, with 9 bases matching TRBD1. This CDR3 is built from 15 residues. V shed 5 bases and J 7 bases; nucleotides not matched to a gene: 12. Germline assignment: CDR1 MNHEY and CDR2 SMNVEV (reference sequence). CDR3: CASSPSGTGWWEQYF. CDR3 bases: TGTGCCAGCAGTCCCTCCGGGACAGGGTGGTGGGAGCAGTACTTC.

This rearrangement joins TRBV7-3 to TRBJ2-3; D is ambiguous. The CDR3 is made up of 16 amino acids. The V and J ends lost 1 base and 0 bases respectively, with 11 bases between them. Germline-derived CDR1 and CDR2 are SGHTA and FQGTGA. The CDR3, as DNA: TGTGCCAGCAGCTTAAACCCGATTACTAGCACAGATACGCAGTATTTT. It is translated as CASSLNPITSTDTQYF.

In this sample, this clonotype turned up once. This chain uses TRBV12-3 or TRBV12-4 with TRBJ2-5, with D uncertain. This CDR3 contains 12 residues. Between the trimmed V and J ends, which lost 3 bases and 4 bases, there was a span of 6 bases. The DNA for the CDR3 is TGTGCCAGCAGTTTTATGGCAGAGACCCAGTACTTC. This codes for CASSFMAETQYF.

This sequence joins TRBV30 and TRBJ2-5, with D possibly being TRBD1 or TRBD2 (5 bases each). Germline V gene data show CDR1 as GTSNPN and CDR2 as SVGIG (reference sequence). Trimming shortened V by 3 bases and J by 4 bases, and 9 bases separated the two germline ends. This CDR3 region has 12 residues. CDR3 sequence (DNA): TGTGCCTGGAGGTTTGGGGGAGAGACCCAGTACTTC. Its translation is CAWRFGGETQYF.

This sequence joins TRBV3-1 and TRBJ1-1, with 8 bases that match TRBD1. This CDR3 spans 14 amino acids. V gave up 1 base and J gave up 4 bases; unmatched junction bases: 2. Germline values: CDR1 LGHDT, CDR2 YNNKEL (reference sequence). CDR3 nucleotides: TGTGCCAGCAGCCAAGTCGACAGGGGCACTGAAGCTTTCTTT. This gives the protein CASSQVDRGTEAFF.

V is TRBV7-2 and J is TRBJ1-3, with D unclear. The CDR3 covers 15 residues. V lost 5 bases and J lost 2, with 13 bases in between. Germline V gene lookup returns CDR1 SGHTA and CDR2 FQGNSA. The DNA for the CDR3 is TGTGCCAGCAGCCCCAAGGCAGACGCTGGAAACACCATATATTTT. This codes for CASSPKADAGNTIYF. Together with reference TRBV7-2 and TRBJ1-3, the CDR3 gives the full variable domain: GAGVSQSPSNKVTEKGKDVELRCDPISGHTALYWYRQSLGQGLEFLIYFQGNSAPDKSGLPSDRFSAERTGGSVSTLTIQRTQQEDSAVYLCASSPKADAGNTIYFGEGSWLTVV.

This clonotype was counted once. This chain joins TRBV3-1 and TRBJ2-3; D might be TRBD2 (5 bases). The V gene's germline CDR1 is LGHDT and CDR2 YNNKEL (reference sequence). Trimming took 2 bases from V and 0 from J, leaving 12 bases between them. This CDR3 spans 16 amino acids. Here the CDR3 reads CASSQIDRGSTDTQYF. In DNA form, the CDR3 reads TGTGCCAGCAGCCAAATTGACCGCGGGAGCACAGATACGCAGTATTTT.